The rows below give T cell receptor beta chains drawn from one sample of a study of cytomegalovirus exposure and HLA in healthy donors. Method: immunoSEQ multiplex PCR; TCRdb's copy keeps in-frame clones and lacks some. The top ten clones hold approximately 1% of a sample with about 140,000 clones, roughly 79% of them seen once. Sequenced input: PBMCs. The receptors shown here come from a man aged 18-30 years in good health and CMV-seronegative. Each CDR3 is given with its conserved first and last residue. D genes are given only for firm matches. Size is stated for part of the rows, as once, few or many counts, or as a class when the clone is expanded.

d_gene: -
v_gene: TRBV19
abundance: -
j_gene: TRBJ1-3
CDR3nt: TGTGCCAGTAGCCCCCACGAGAGGAACACCATATATTTT
CDR3aa: CASSPHERNTIYF

d_gene: TRBD1
v_gene: TRBV5-6
abundance: few
j_gene: TRBJ1-1
CDR3nt: TGTGCCAGCAGGGGAGCCGGGACAGGGGGCACTGAAGCTTTCTTT
CDR3aa: CASRGAGTGGTEAFF

d_gene: -
v_gene: TRBV6-5
abundance: once
j_gene: TRBJ1-6
CDR3nt: TGTGCCAGCAGCTACGCGGGGGTGGGATCACCCCTCCACTTT
CDR3aa: CASSYAGVGSPLHF

d_gene: -
v_gene: TRBV18
abundance: -
j_gene: TRBJ1-1
CDR3nt: TGTGCCAGCTCACCAGTTGGCAGGAACACTGAAGCTTTCTTT
CDR3aa: CASSPVGRNTEAFF

d_gene: TRBD1
v_gene: TRBV6-4
abundance: -
j_gene: TRBJ1-6
CDR3nt: TGTGCCAGCAGTGAGGGCAGGGGGTATTCACCCCTCCACTTT
CDR3aa: CASSEGRGYSPLHF

d_gene: -
v_gene: TRBV9
abundance: -
j_gene: TRBJ2-3
CDR3nt: TGTGCCAGCAGCGTTGCAGGGCGACCGACAGATACGCAGTATTTT
CDR3aa: CASSVAGRPTDTQYF

d_gene: -
v_gene: TRBV5-6
abundance: -
j_gene: TRBJ1-6
CDR3nt: TGTGCCAGCAGCTACAATGCAGGGTCGAGCTCCTATAATTCACCCCTCCACTTT
CDR3aa: CASSYNAGSSSYNSPLHF

d_gene: -
v_gene: TRBV21-1
abundance: -
j_gene: TRBJ1-5
CDR3nt: TGTGCCAGCAGCGATGGACAGGGGAATCAGCCCCAGCATTTT
CDR3aa: CASSDGQGNQPQHF

d_gene: -
v_gene: TRBV7-2
abundance: once
j_gene: TRBJ1-4
CDR3nt: TGTGCCAGCAGCCCAGGGGTGCAGGCTAATGAAAAACTGTTTTTT
CDR3aa: CASSPGVQANEKLFF

d_gene: TRBD1
v_gene: TRBV2
abundance: -
j_gene: TRBJ2-1
CDR3nt: TGTGCCAGCAGTCAGACAGGGGTGAATGAGCAGTTCTTC
CDR3aa: CASSQTGVNEQFF

d_gene: -
v_gene: TRBV7-2
abundance: few
j_gene: TRBJ2-2
CDR3nt: TGTGCCAGCAGCGCGGGACTTGTTGCCGGGGAGCTGTTTTTT
CDR3aa: CASSAGLVAGELFF

d_gene: -
v_gene: TRBV7-6
abundance: once
j_gene: TRBJ1-1
CDR3nt: TGTGCCAGCAGCTCCGGGCGGGGGGGAAGAGGGACTGAAGCTTTCTTT
CDR3aa: CASSSGRGGRGTEAFF

d_gene: -
v_gene: TRBV4-1
abundance: few
j_gene: TRBJ1-5
CDR3nt: TGCGCCAGCAGCCAAGATCGGGAAGAGTATAGCAATCAGCCCCAGCATTTT
CDR3aa: CASSQDREEYSNQPQHF

d_gene: -
v_gene: TRBV10-3
abundance: -
j_gene: TRBJ1-3
CDR3nt: TGTGCCATCAGTGACCCTACGCCGAGCTCTGGAAACACCATATATTTT
CDR3aa: CAISDPTPSSGNTIYF

d_gene: -
v_gene: TRBV14
abundance: -
j_gene: TRBJ2-7
CDR3nt: TGTGCCAGCAGCCAGAACTACTACGAGCAGTACTTC
CDR3aa: CASSQNYYEQYF